This is a list of T cell receptor beta chains from one sample in a study of shared clonotypes between healthy human individuals. The protocol was immunoSEQ multiplex PCR, while the TCRdb copy is restricted to in-frame clones and leaves out a portion. The data contain some 2,500,000 clones, 85% to 95% of them singletons. The sample comprised naive CD4+ T cells from PBMCs. The receptors shown here come from a man between 18 and 29 years old in good health. Some clones in this sample may be carry-over from other donors' samples. The CDR3 runs from the conserved cysteine through the conserved F or W. D genes are given only for firm matches. Part of the rows lack a size; the others show once, few, many or a class for expanded clones.

TRBV10-3	NA	TRBJ2-3	NA	CAISFAGSTDTQYF	TGTGCCATCAGCTTTGCAGGGAGCACAGATACGCAGTATTTT
TRBV5-1	once	TRBJ2-5	TRBD2	CASRLADDQETQYF	TGCGCCAGCAGACTAGCGGACGACCAAGAGACCCAGTACTTC
TRBV4-3	NA	TRBJ2-1	TRBD2	CASSHFLSGRDYNEQFF	TGCGCCAGCAGCCACTTCTTAAGCGGGAGGGATTACAATGAGCAGTTCTTC
TRBV4-2	NA	TRBJ2-7	TRBD2	CASSPPGERDYEQYF	TGTGCCAGCAGCCCCCCGGGAGAGCGGGACTACGAGCAGTACTTC
TRBV7-9	NA	TRBJ1-1	TRBD1	CASSEGQYREAFF	TGTGCCAGCAGCGAGGGACAGTACCGTGAAGCTTTCTTT
TRBV19	NA	TRBJ2-7	NA	CASSTQWTEGYEQYF	TGTGCCAGTAGTACCCAATGGACAGAAGGGTACGAGCAGTACTTC
TRBV5-1	NA	TRBJ1-1	NA	CASSLAQTVGTEAFF	TGCGCCAGCAGCTTGGCCCAGACGGTGGGGACTGAAGCTTTCTTT
TRBV28	few	TRBJ1-5	NA	CASIPTPGTASSANQPQHF	TGTGCCAGCATCCCGACCCCTGGGACGGCTTCTTCGGCGAATCAGCCCCAGCATTTT
TRBV7-3	NA	TRBJ2-7	TRBD1	CASSLTRDSHYEQYF	TGTGCCAGCAGCTTAACTCGGGACAGCCACTACGAGCAGTACTTC
TRBV7-2	NA	TRBJ2-7	NA	CASSTRRAYEQYF	TGTGCCAGCAGCACACGTCGGGCCTACGAGCAGTACTTC
TRBV29-1	NA	TRBJ2-7	TRBD1	CSVLRDRGSEQYF	TGCAGCGTACTCCGGGACAGGGGCTCCGAGCAGTACTTC
TRBV9	NA	TRBJ1-4	NA	CASSVEFWGGGEPTEKLFF	TGTGCCAGCAGCGTAGAATTTTGGGGGGGCGGCGAACCTACTGAAAAACTGTTTTTT
TRBV7-3	few	TRBJ2-5	NA	CASSLGPEPEETQYF	TGTGCCAGCAGCCTGGGGCCTGAGCCAGAAGAGACCCAGTACTTC
TRBV5-1	NA	TRBJ2-7	TRBD2	CASSMAGGPYEQYF	TGCGCCAGCAGCATGGCGGGAGGGCCCTACGAGCAGTACTTC
TRBV28	once	TRBJ1-4	NA	CASSLTGGRTNEKLFF	TGTGCCAGCAGTTTAACCGGGGGCAGGACTAATGAAAAACTGTTTTTT
TRBV5-4	NA	TRBJ1-2	TRBD1	CASSLARTGGLIDGYTF	TGTGCCAGCAGCTTGGCTCGGACAGGGGGCTTAATCGATGGCTACACCTTC
TRBV7-2	NA	TRBJ2-1	TRBD2	CASSLLTSGSSYNEQFF	TGTGCCAGCAGCTTATTGACTAGCGGGAGCTCCTACAATGAGCAGTTCTTC
TRBV7-9	NA	TRBJ2-7	TRBD2	CASSLKGEGSYEQYF	TGTGCCAGCAGCTTAAAAGGGGAGGGTTCCTACGAGCAGTACTTC
TRBV7-2	few	TRBJ1-5	NA	CASSFSSNQPQHF	TGTGCCAGCAGCTTCTCGAGCAATCAGCCCCAGCATTTT
TRBV28	NA	TRBJ1-5	NA	CAVFGVNQPQHF	TGTGCCGTCTTTGGGGTCAATCAGCCCCAGCATTTT
TRBV10-3	NA	TRBJ2-7	NA	CAISESGTNYEQYF	TGTGCCATCAGTGAGTCTGGGACGAACTACGAGCAGTACTTC
TRBV13	NA	TRBJ2-7	NA	CASSLGGWLAEEYEQYF	TGTGCCAGCAGCTTAGGGGGTTGGCTAGCAGAGGAATACGAGCAGTACTTC
TRBV7-2	NA	TRBJ2-2	TRBD2	CASSPRPGLAPAGGGELFF	TGTGCCAGCAGCCCAAGGCCGGGACTAGCCCCCGCCGGGGGCGGGGAGCTGTTTTTT
TRBV5-1	NA	TRBJ1-1	NA	CASSLTRANTEAFF	TGCGCCAGCAGCTTGACCAGGGCGAACACTGAAGCTTTCTTT
TRBV6-5	NA	TRBJ2-7	NA	CASSYGGMSYEQYF	TGTGCCAGCAGTTACGGTGGAATGAGTTACGAGCAGTACTTC
TRBV5-1	few	TRBJ2-5	TRBD1	CASSLGGTGEETQYF	TGCGCCAGCAGCTTGGGAGGGACAGGGGAAGAGACCCAGTACTTC
TRBV7-9	NA	TRBJ2-3	TRBD2	CASTNLAAGSTDTQYF	TGTGCCAGCACCAATCTAGCGGCAGGGAGCACAGATACGCAGTATTTT
TRBV5-5	NA	TRBJ2-5	NA	CASSSPGSQETQYF	TGTGCCAGCAGCTCACCTGGTAGCCAAGAGACCCAGTACTTC
TRBV7-9	once	TRBJ2-7	TRBD1	CASSLDVGRGRSYEQYF	TGTGCCAGCAGCTTAGACGTTGGCAGGGGGAGATCCTACGAGCAGTACTTC
TRBV9	NA	TRBJ2-3	NA	CASSVEGTVTDTQYF	TGTGCCAGCAGCGTAGAGGGGACCGTCACAGATACGCAGTATTTT
TRBV11-3	NA	TRBJ1-1	NA	CASSLNRASTEAFF	TGTGCCAGCAGCTTAAACAGGGCCTCCACTGAAGCTTTCTTT
TRBV7-9	once	TRBJ2-3	TRBD2	CASSLDLAGDTQYF	TGTGCCAGCAGCTTAGACCTAGCGGGAGATACGCAGTATTTT
TRBV11-3	NA	TRBJ2-1	NA	CASSERGAVSEQFF	TGTGCCAGCAGCGAAAGAGGGGCTGTGAGCGAGCAGTTCTTC
TRBV19	NA	TRBJ1-1	NA	CASSINPNTEAFF	TGTGCCAGTAGTATAAACCCGAACACTGAAGCTTTCTTT
TRBV28	NA	TRBJ2-1	NA	CASSGERGVNEQFF	TGTGCCAGCAGTGGGGAGAGAGGGGTCAATGAGCAGTTCTTC
TRBV6-1	NA	TRBJ1-2	TRBD1	CASSANPTGYGYTF	TGTGCCAGCAGTGCAAATCCGACAGGGTACGGCTACACCTTC
TRBV10-3	NA	TRBJ2-5	TRBD1	CASGTGRKETQYF	TGTGCCAGTGGGACAGGACGAAAAGAGACCCAGTACTTC
TRBV19	NA	TRBJ2-2	NA	CASKSPAVGDTGELFF	TGTGCCAGTAAATCTCCAGCCGTAGGTGACACCGGGGAGCTGTTTTTT
TRBV5-1	few	TRBJ1-1	TRBD1	CASSLGTGNTEAFF	TGCGCCAGCAGCTTGGGGACAGGCAACACTGAAGCTTTCTTT
TRBV7-2	NA	TRBJ2-1	NA	CASSLAGTYSYNEQFF	TGTGCCAGCAGCTTAGCGGGGACTTACTCCTACAATGAGCAGTTCTTC
TRBV4-1	NA	TRBJ1-6	NA	CASSQDYRSGGSPLHF	TGCGCCAGCAGCCAAGATTACCGAAGTGGTGGTTCACCCCTCCACTTT
TRBV2	NA	TRBJ1-4	NA	CASRYRATNEKLFF	TGTGCCAGCAGGTACAGGGCAACTAATGAAAAACTGTTTTTT
TRBV7-3	NA	TRBJ1-2	NA	CASSSRVGEGYTF	TGTGCCAGCAGCTCCCGCGTGGGTGAAGGCTACACCTTC
TRBV2	NA	TRBJ2-2	NA	CASLPGWTGELFF	TGTGCCAGCTTACCAGGTTGGACCGGGGAGCTGTTTTTT
TRBV15	NA	TRBJ1-2	NA	CATSRGLGNNYGYTF	TGTGCCACCAGCAGGGGGTTAGGGAATAACTATGGCTACACCTTC
TRBV19	NA	TRBJ2-1	TRBD2	CASSSQREGQIREQFF	TGTGCCAGTAGTAGCCAGCGGGAGGGCCAAATAAGGGAGCAGTTCTTC